Listed here are 14 T cell receptor beta chains from one sample, sequenced in a study of T-cell reconstitution after alpha-beta-depleted transplantation in children. The TCRbeta library incorporated unique molecular identifiers. TCRdb re-analysed the PCR reads in MiXCR, keeping a single row per CDR3 protein. The data hold 580,000 or so distinct CDR3 sequences, with around 23% observed a single time. Here the sequenced sample was PBMCs, mostly from graft donor cells, taken 360 days after TCRalphabeta/CD19-depleted stem cell transplant. The source of these receptors is a boy under three years old who had a stem cell transplant for acute myeloid leukemia, so the T cells may come from the graft donor.

This clonotype was counted only a few times. The rearrangement links TRBV24-1 to TRBJ2-7, with a tentative D call TRBD1 (6 bases). V was trimmed by 9 bases and J by 6 bases, leaving 20 bases between them. The germline gives CDR1 KGHDR, CDR2 SFDVKD. The CDR3 is 14 amino acids. This chain's CDR3 is CATQGLGSLLEQYV. CDR3 sequence (DNA): TGTGCCACCCAGGGGCTAGGGTCCCTCCTCGAGCAGTACGTC.

This clonotype was detected ten times or more. The CDR3 nucleotides read TGCAGTGCTAAAACGACAGGGGCGGAGACCCAGTACTTC. As protein: CSAKTTGAETQYF. V gene TRBV20-1 combines with J gene TRBJ2-5, with 8 bases that match TRBD1. This CDR3 has 13 residues. After removal of 4 bases from V and 5 bases from J, the junction contained 6 bases not matched to a gene. Germline V gene sequence: CDR1 DFQATT, CDR2 SNEGSKA (reference sequence).

The V and J genes are TRBV20-1 and TRBJ1-4; D might be TRBD1 (5 bases). Deletions cut 3 bases from V and 8 bases from J, with 10 bases between. CDR3 length: 12 residues. Germline V gene data show CDR1 as DFQATT and CDR2 as SNEGSKA (reference sequence). The CDR3 coding sequence is TGCAGTGCTAGGACGACAGTCGAAAAACTGTTTTTT. Its translation: CSARTTVEKLFF.

V usage is TRBV28 and J usage is TRBJ2-7, with TRBD1 matching over 10 bases. The V gene end was trimmed by 3 bases and the J gene end by 6 bases; junction bases not matched to a gene: 5. The CDR3 sequence is 14 residues long. Germline V gene lookup returns CDR1 MDHEN and CDR2 SYDVKM. This CDR3 is CASSLGGQGSEQYV. The CDR3 DNA follows: TGTGCCAGCAGTTTGGGGGGACAGGGGAGCGAGCAGTACGTC.

This clonotype was seen ten or more times. The chain couples TRBV28 to TRBJ2-1; the D gene could be TRBD1 or TRBD2 (6 bases each). The germline gives CDR1 MDHEN, CDR2 SYDVKM. V lost 1 base, J lost 0 bases, and 16 bases lay in between. The CDR3 is 18 residues long. The CDR3 protein is CASSLYGGGLASYNEQFF. CDR3 bases: TGTGCCAGCAGTTTATATGGAGGGGGGCTAGCCTCCTACAATGAGCAGTTCTTC.

This clonotype was recorded many times. The rearrangement joins TRBV25-1 to TRBJ2-1; D is unclear. CDR1 is MGHDK and CDR2 is SYGVNS in the germline V gene. The V gene lost 3 bases and the J gene lost 5 bases, with 5 bases spanning the gap. The CDR3 runs to 12 residues. The CDR3: CASSDTHNEQFF. The CDR3 nucleotides read TGTGCCAGCAGTGACACCCACAATGAGCAGTTCTTC.

This clonotype was counted a few times. The chain employs TRBV7-2 and TRBJ2-7; D possibly uses TRBD1 or TRBD2 (5 bases each). The CDR3 extends over 16 amino acids. V lost 5 bases to trimming and J lost 0 bases, with 17 bases between them. Germline V gene data show CDR1 as SGHTA and CDR2 as FQGNSA. The CDR3 loop is CASSLGPIGSSYEQYF. Written as DNA, the CDR3 is TGTGCCAGCAGCCTGGGGCCGATTGGGAGCTCCTACGAGCAGTACTTC.

This clonotype was recorded many times. The chain uses TRBV7-3 and TRBJ2-1; TRBD1 might be the D (6 bases). The CDR3 covers 13 residues. Trimming pared 5 bases from V and 8 bases from J, leaving 13 bases between. Germline assignment: CDR1 SGHTA and CDR2 FQGTGA. CDR3 DNA sequence: TGTGCCAGCAGCCGAGACAGGCCCCATGAGCAGTTCTTC. Encoded protein: CASSRDRPHEQFF.

This clonotype has ten or more counts. This chain links TRBV24-1 with TRBJ2-1; weak D call: TRBD2 (7 bases). Per germline, CDR1 KGHDR and CDR2 SFDVKD. Trimming pared 9 bases from V and 6 bases from J, leaving 20 bases between. The length of the CDR3 is 15 residues. The CDR3, as DNA: TGTGCCACCTCTTCGGCGAGGGGGGGGATCAATGAGCAGTTCTTC. Translating gives CATSSARGGINEQFF.

The gene calls are TRBV11-2 and TRBJ1-2; D is unresolved. V was pared by 5 bases and J by 2 bases, with 12 bases between. The V gene's germline CDR1 is SGHAT and CDR2 FQNNGV. This CDR3 spans 14 amino acids. CDR3 in amino acids: CASSRGRANYGYTF. CDR3 sequence (DNA): TGTGCCAGCAGCCGCGGAAGGGCCAACTATGGCTACACCTTC.

This clonotype was recorded at least ten times. This chain joins TRBV20-1 and TRBJ1-5; tentative D call: TRBD1 (5 bases). The CDR3 is 13 amino acids. The V gene's germline CDR1 is DFQATT and CDR2 SNEGSKA (reference sequence). Trimming left V 3 bases short and J 6 bases short, with 12 bases between. The CDR3 loop reads CSARTGDPQPQHF. Written as DNA, the CDR3 is TGCAGTGCTAGGACCGGGGACCCTCAGCCCCAGCATTTT.

This clonotype has at least ten counts. Relative to the germline gene, one junction end is altered; a read error may explain this. The chain employs TRBV5-1 and TRBJ2-1, with D perhaps matching TRBD1 (5 bases). CDR3 length: 12 amino acids. Germline V gene sequence: CDR1 SGHRS, CDR2 YFSETQ. The CDR3 nucleotides are TGCGCCAGCAGCTTGAGGGCAGGGATCTTCATCTTC. Translation: CASSLRAGIFIF.

Points on this clonotype: Since a much larger clone is just one base distant, this may be a read error. V gene TRBV21-1 combines with J gene TRBJ2-1. TRBV21-1 is flagged as a pseudogene. The CDR3 is 10 amino acids. The CDR3 DNA reads as TGTGCCAGCAGCACCAATGAGCAGTTCTTC. It encodes CASSTNEQFF.

J is TRBJ2-4 and V is TRBV7-8; maybe TRBD1 (5 bases). Trimming removed 1 base from V and 7 bases from J, with 11 bases in between. Germline V gene data show CDR1 as SGHVS and CDR2 as FQNEAQ. The CDR3 extends over 14 amino acids. Here the CDR3 reads CASSLGTTSNIQYF. In DNA form, the CDR3 reads TGTGCCAGCAGCTTAGGGACAACATCGAACATTCAGTACTTC.